The following is a T cell receptor beta chain sequence with its context. No antigen is known for it. Base-call qualities are not available, and no considerably larger clone is one nucleotide away. The Qiagen DNeasy kit was used to extract genomic DNA both from unsorted PBMCs and from the negatively selected CD4+ and CD8+ fractions. Using primers that anneal to V and J segments, immunoSEQ multiplex PCR amplified the TCR beta CDR3 regions. A synthetic immune receptor repertoire was used to minimize amplification bias, and remaining bias was computationally removed after sequencing. In the source study's methods: Repertoire diversity was quantified as the Shannon entropy index using custom Python scripts. Unsorted, CD4+ and CD8+ repertoires were analyzed separately, except for combined analyses in which CD4+ and CD8+ sequences were merged in silico. A clone counted as expanded when the clone's frequency after treatment rose at least 2-fold relative to C1D1, and clones undetected at baseline were given a pseudocount of 0.5. Clones with 0 or 1 copy at C1D1 were defined as singleton clones, while clones with 2 or more copies were defined as non-singleton clones. Clones expanded in unsorted samples were assigned a CD4+, CD8+ or unknown annotation through matching of protein sequences in sorted samples from the same patient. Wilcoxon tests on paired samples were used to test changes in diversity from C1D1 to C4D1. TCRdb obtained this table from immuneACCESS and retained in-frame rearrangements with V and J assigned. These tables miss some clones; where compared with another copy, unresolved V genes account for less than half of the shortfall, and the remainder is unexplained. V, J and clone size reflect that table, while D and trimming were determined from the DNA. The table for this sample lists about 2,500 clones; roughly 55% of them were counted only once. Of the sample, 40% to 55% falls within the top ten clones.

This specimen's time point label, per the study, means: cycle 4 day 1 (C4D1), after five to seven weeks of nivolumab. All trial patients had relapsed after autologous stem cell transplantation, with cohorts A, B and C differing in prior brentuximab vedotin exposure. A Miltenyi CD8+ T cell isolation kit was used for magnetic negative selection to purify CD8+ T cells from thawed PBMCs. The trial cohort was composed of approximately 56 patients with relapsed/refractory classical Hodgkin lymphoma, for whom complete response, partial response or progressive disease was recorded as best overall response. Trial patients were treated with single-agent nivolumab in the multi-cohort phase II CheckMate 205 trial. Best overall response was determined by an independent review committee according to the 2007 International Working Group response criteria. Trial PBMCs were collected just before the start of nivolumab (C1D1) and during therapy at cycle 2 day 1 and cycle 4 day 1. After peripheral blood was drawn into 8 mL Vacutainer Cell Preparation Tubes, PBMCs were isolated by centrifugation and then cryopreserved. Purified CD4+ and CD8+ fractions were generated only in cases for which an additional PBMC sample was available. Magnetically labelled cells were removed on LS columns in a quadroMACS separator, and the flow-through was collected as the purified fraction.

From a lookup of the germline V gene (reference sequence), CDR1 and CDR2 are MNHNY and SVGAGI. The CDR3 numbers 14 residues from cysteine through phenylalanine. Only the CDR3 region is kept as DNA, spanning 42 bases read in frame from base 1. Trimmed from V: 5 bases; trimmed from J: 3 bases; junction bases lacking a gene match: 5. This sample is drawn from a study of PD-1 blockade in classical Hodgkin lymphoma (dated by TCRdb to about 2020). About the study as a whole: Nivolumab dosing was 3 mg/kg intravenously every 2 weeks, continuing until either disease progression or unacceptable toxicity. To define a peripheral blood immune signature of response to PD-1 blockade in classical Hodgkin lymphoma, the study combined TCR beta sequencing with CyTOF.

Points the paper makes about the study in general: Lower diversity was seen in patients whose nivolumab began less than 1 year after ASCT, and these patients were left out of later analyses so that immune reconstitution would not confound the results. By C4D1, a significant rise was seen in CD4+ TCR diversity but not in CD8+ TCR diversity (p=0.0027 vs p=0.16), and the rise was most apparent among complete responders (p=0.02). Trial patients achieving complete response had baseline diversity similar to newly diagnosed patients, whereas partial responders and progressors had significantly lower diversity. Only a single clinical trial cohort was studied, and what caused the repertoire differences, possibly disease activity or prior therapy, remained undefined. Newly diagnosed patients were reported to have lower baseline TCR diversity than healthy donors, and relapsed/refractory patients were reported to have lower baseline TCR diversity still.

This receptor was taken from a human donor with classical Hodgkin lymphoma. The sequences come from CD8+ T cells from blood, collected before the fourth cycle of nivolumab. This chain is built from TRBV6-6 and TRBJ1-2, and TRBD1 aligns with 8 junction nucleotides. CDR3 protein: CASSGMTGDYGYTF. The nucleotide sequence is TGTGCCAGCAGTGGGATGACAGGGGACTATGGCTACACCTTC.